These 32 T cell receptor beta chains came from one sample sequenced in a study of post-analysis software for immune sequencing data. The study, taken as a whole, reports: Relative to controls, patients had five TRBV segments at higher frequency, with TRBV5-6, TRBV5-1 and TRBV20-1 among these.

TCR beta libraries were prepared from cDNA with unique molecular identifiers. TCRdb reanalysed the PCR reads using MiXCR and keeps one entry per CDR3 protein. The sample yields hundreds of thousands of distinct CDR3 sequences, roughly 27% seen once. These receptors are not linked to any known antigen. The sequenced sample consisted of blood. These receptor sequences come from a girl aged 10 to 17 with multiple sclerosis.

In this sample, this clonotype turned up a few times. The chain uses TRBV5-1 and TRBJ2-4, with 9 bases that match TRBD1. The CDR3 covers 18 residues. From germline, CDR1 is SGHRS and CDR2 YFSETQ. J gave up 2 bases and V 0 bases, and 9 bases lay outside the gene matches. The CDR3 region has the DNA TGCGCCAGCAGCTTGGTTACAGGGGGCACGGTAACCAAAAACATTCAGTACTTC. As protein: CASSLVTGGTVTKNIQYF.

The rearrangement uses TRBV12-3 or TRBV12-4 and TRBJ1-5, with D maybe TRBD1 (5 bases). This CDR3 is built from 14 residues. Between the trimmed V and J ends, which lost 6 bases and 2 bases, there was a span of 11 bases. The CDR3 sequence is CASRGVGGNQPQHF. The CDR3 DNA reads TGTGCCAGCAGGGGGGTTGGGGGCAATCAGCCCCAGCATTTT.

This clonotype was counted between two and nine times. This chain connects TRBV5-6 to TRBJ2-3, with 13 positions matching TRBD2. This CDR3 is 17 amino acids long. V was clipped by 4 bases and J by 3 bases; unmatched bases: 8. Germline CDR1 is SGHDT and CDR2 is YYEEEE. This chain's CDR3 is CASSGRGLAGVTDTQYF. In DNA form, the CDR3 reads TGTGCCAGCAGCGGCCGTGGACTAGCGGGAGTGACAGATACGCAGTATTTT.

This clonotype was seen a few times. This sequence joins TRBV27 and TRBJ2-7; a weak D match, TRBD1 (6 bases). This CDR3 spans 15 amino acids. The V end was cut by 6 bases, the J end by 0 bases, with 15 bases between. Looked up from germline, CDR1 is MNHEY and CDR2 is SMNVEV (reference sequence). DNA of the CDR3: TGTGCCAGCAGCCGGCGGCGGACAGCCTCCTACGAGCAGTACTTC. It specifies CASSRRRTASYEQYF.

The chain is built from TRBV6-5 and TRBJ1-3; a weak D match, TRBD1 (5 bases). Trimming left V 5 bases short and J 2 bases short, with 7 bases between. The germline V gene has CDR1 MNHEY and CDR2 SVGAGI. The CDR3 has 13 amino acids. As DNA, the CDR3 is TGTGCCAGCAGTAGGGGAGCTGGAAACACCATATATTTT. Protein sequence: CASSRGAGNTIYF.

This clonotype was observed a handful of times. J is TRBJ2-3 and V is TRBV6-6; 7 bases agree with TRBD2. Per the germline V gene, CDR1 is MNHNY and CDR2 is SVGAGI (reference sequence). Trimming removed 5 bases from V and 4 bases from J; junction bases left unmatched: 9. The CDR3 is 15 amino acids. The CDR3 loop reads CASSDQRDQADTQYF. In nucleotides, the CDR3 is TGTGCCAGCAGTGACCAGCGGGATCAGGCAGATACGCAGTATTTT.

The chain links TRBV28 to TRBJ2-1, with TRBD2 identical over 14 bases. This CDR3 is 17 amino acids long. Germline CDR1 is MDHEN and CDR2 is SYDVKM. With 6 bases clipped from V and 2 bases from J, the junction kept 6 bases outside the gene matches. For the CDR3, the DNA is TGTGCCAGCAGACCGGGACTAGCGGGAGTCCCCTACAATGAGCAGTTCTTC. This sequence encodes CASRPGLAGVPYNEQFF.

The chain joins TRBV7-9 to TRBJ2-3; 13 bases are a match to TRBD2. Losses at the gene ends were 4 bases for V and 3 bases for J; bases not matched to a gene: 13. This CDR3 has 19 residues. Per the germline V gene, CDR1 is SEHNR and CDR2 is FQNEAQ (reference sequence). The CDR3 reads CASSSRSGTSGVGTDTQYF. The CDR3, as DNA: TGTGCCAGCAGCTCCCGATCCGGGACTAGCGGGGTCGGTACAGATACGCAGTATTTT.

There are a few counts of this clonotype. The chain combines TRBV7-2 with TRBJ1-5, with TRBD1 as a possible D gene (6 bases). This CDR3 has 15 residues. In germline, CDR1 is SGHTA, CDR2 FQGNSA. The V gene lost 5 bases and the J gene lost 3 bases, with 14 bases spanning the gap. The CDR3 bases are TGTGCCAGCAGCCCCCAGGGGTTACTCAATCAGCCCCAGCATTTT. It translates to CASSPQGLLNQPQHF. Filled out from reference TRBV7-2 and TRBJ1-5, the complete variable domain reads GAGVSQSPSNKVTEKGKDVELRCDPISGHTALYWYRQSLGQGLEFLIYFQGNSAPDKSGLPSDRFSAERTGGSVSTLTIQRTQQEDSAVYLCASSPQGLLNQPQHFGDGTRLSIL.

V is TRBV20-1 and J is TRBJ1-6, with a tentative D call TRBD1 (5 bases). Germline-derived CDR1 and CDR2 are DFQATT and SNEGSKA (reference sequence). V gave up 5 bases and J gave up 14 bases, with 16 bases separating them. This CDR3 spans 12 amino acids. CDR3 in amino acids: CSAFAGGGALHF. CDR3 DNA: TGCAGTGCTTTTGCCGGCGGGGGAGCCCTCCACTTT.

CDR3 nucleotide sequence: TGTGCCAGCAGCCCTGGGACTAGCTATGGGGATGAGCAGTTCTTC. It is translated as CASSPGTSYGDEQFF. The chain combines TRBV5-5 with TRBJ2-1, with TRBD2 identical over 9 bases. Looked up from germline, CDR1 is SGHKS and CDR2 is YYEKEE (reference sequence). Germline trimming cut 4 bases from V and 8 bases from J; bases unmatched to any gene: 10. This CDR3 contains 15 residues.

This clonotype was found once. The chain recombines TRBV10-3 with TRBJ2-1, with unresolved D. V lost 7 bases and J 7 bases, leaving 14 bases between the germline ends. The CDR3 covers 13 residues. Germline V CDR1 and CDR2: ENHRY, SYGVKD. The CDR3 loop is CAINGYLLNEQFF. In nucleotides, the CDR3 is TGTGCCATCAACGGCTACCTTTTGAATGAGCAGTTCTTC.

This clonotype was seen ten or more times. This chain joins TRBV7-2 and TRBJ2-1; 8 bases match TRBD2. The CDR3 covers 15 residues. Germline-derived CDR1 and CDR2 are SGHTA and FQGNSA. V trimming: 5 bases; J trimming: 9 bases; junction bases outside the gene matches: 12. CDR3 sequence: CASSATSGFFGEQFF. The CDR3 DNA is TGTGCCAGCAGCGCCACTAGCGGTTTCTTTGGTGAGCAGTTCTTC.

The rearrangement joins TRBV7-8 to TRBJ2-2; 10 bases fit TRBD2. After removal of 2 bases from V and 4 bases from J, the junction contained 7 bases not matched to a gene. The CDR3 extends over 17 amino acids. Germline CDR1 and CDR2: SGHVS and FQNEAQ. Here the CDR3 reads CASSLMTSGSFTGELFF. The CDR3 coding sequence is TGTGCCAGCAGCTTAATGACTAGCGGGTCCTTCACCGGGGAGCTGTTTTTT. Together with reference TRBV7-8 and TRBJ2-2, the CDR3 gives the full variable domain: GAGVSQSPRYKVAKRGQDVALRCDPISGHVSLFWYQQALGQGPEFLTYFQNEAQLDKSGLPSDRFFAERPEGSVSTLKIQRTQQEDSAVYLCASSLMTSGSFTGELFFGEGSRLTVL.

V is TRBV12-3 or TRBV12-4 and J is TRBJ1-3, with 8 bases identical to TRBD1. With 2 bases clipped from V and 7 bases from J, the junction kept 1 base outside the gene matches. The CDR3 runs 13 residues. CDR3 residues: CASSLYRGNTIYF. The CDR3 DNA reads TGTGCCAGCAGTTTATACAGGGGGAACACCATATATTTT.

This clonotype was seen a handful of times. This chain joins TRBV20-1 and TRBJ2-3; 7 nucleotides line up with TRBD2. The V gene's germline CDR1 is DFQATT and CDR2 SNEGSKA (reference sequence). The CDR3 sequence is 16 residues long. Trimming at V came to 0 bases and at J to 5 bases, leaving 11 bases not matched to a gene. Written as DNA, the CDR3 is TGCAGTGCTAGAGATCAGATTGGCGGGAGCGGAGATACGCAGTATTTT. It translates to CSARDQIGGSGDTQYF.

This clonotype was detected many times. This chain links TRBV3-1 with TRBJ2-5; D remains unclear. CDR1 and CDR2 (germline): LGHDT, YNNKEL (reference sequence). V lost 7 bases to trimming and J lost 2 bases, with 5 bases between them. The CDR3 runs 11 residues. This CDR3 reads CASTKQETQYF. The DNA for the CDR3 is TGTGCCAGCACCAAACAAGAGACCCAGTACTTC.

This clonotype was found a few times. A junction boundary mismatches the germline segment, possibly from a read error. This rearrangement joins TRBV27 to TRBJ1-6; 8 bases are a match to TRBD1. CDR3 length: 16 residues. CDR1 is MNHEY and CDR2 is SMNVEV in the germline V gene (reference sequence). The CDR3 here is CVSSSRRTGLNSPLHF. The CDR3 DNA reads TGTGTCAGCAGTTCCAGAAGGACAGGGCTGAATTCACCCCTCCACTTT.

The chain joins TRBV7-6 to TRBJ1-2; tentatively, D is TRBD1 (5 bases). The CDR3 consists of 16 residues. Germline V lookup: CDR1 SGHVS, CDR2 FNYEAQ. The V and J ends lost 5 bases and 3 bases respectively, with 19 bases between them. CDR3 sequence: CASSPTVSGLDYGYTF. The CDR3 bases are TGTGCCAGCAGCCCTACTGTTTCGGGGCTCGACTATGGCTACACCTTC. Full variable domain (missing parts from reference TRBV7-6 and TRBJ1-2): GAGVSQSPRYKVTKRGQDVALRCDPISGHVSLYWYRQALGQGPEFLTYFNYEAQQDKSGLPNDRFSAERPEGSISTLTIQRTEQRDSAMYRCASSPTVSGLDYGYTFGSGTRLTVV.

This clonotype was picked up a small number of times. The V and J genes are TRBV12-3 or TRBV12-4 and TRBJ1-2; TRBD1 matches at 8 bases. The CDR3 sequence is 15 residues long. After removal of 0 bases from V and 7 bases from J, the junction contained 7 bases not matched to a gene. The CDR3 DNA reads as TGTGCCAGCAGTTTAGCCGGCAGGGGGCTTTCTGGCTACACCTTC. Its translation: CASSLAGRGLSGYTF.

With regard to this clonotype: A single base separates this from a much larger clone, so it may be a read error. The chain joins TRBV13 to TRBJ2-3; 7 positions agree with TRBD1. Germline V CDR1 and CDR2: PRHDT, FYEKMQ (reference sequence). Losses at the gene ends were 5 bases for V and 5 bases for J; bases not matched to a gene: 7. This CDR3 is built from 14 residues. The CDR3 reads CASSRDRGRDTQYF. DNA of the CDR3: TGTGCCAGCAGCCGGGACAGAGGGAGAGATACGCAGTATTTT.

The chain is built from TRBV20-1 and TRBJ1-1; D may be TRBD1 (5 bases). The CDR3 consists of 15 residues. Trimming shortened V by 3 bases and J by 0 bases, and 14 bases separated the two germline ends. CDR1 is DFQATT, CDR2 SNEGSKA, per germline (reference sequence). CDR3 amino acids: CSASGRGPLNTEAFF. In DNA, the CDR3 is TGCAGTGCTAGCGGACGGGGCCCATTGAACACTGAAGCTTTCTTT.

CDR3 residues: CASSGVVNLLAKNIQYF. Here the CDR3 DNA reads TGTGCCAGCAGTGGAGTTGTGAACCTACTAGCCAAAAACATTCAGTACTTC. The chain carries TRBV28 and TRBJ2-4; D gene ambiguous. Trimming shortened V by 5 bases and J by 0 bases, and 17 bases separated the two germline ends. This CDR3 region has 17 residues. Germline loops: CDR1 MDHEN, CDR2 SYDVKM.

The V gene is TRBV28, the J gene TRBJ2-5, with TRBD1 as a possible D gene (5 bases). The CDR3 has 15 amino acids. Trimming took 8 bases from V and 3 from J, leaving 19 bases between them. The V gene's germline CDR1 is MDHEN and CDR2 SYDVKM. The CDR3 nucleotides are TGTGCCAGCGAGAGAGGACAAAACCTTGAAGAGACCCAGTACTTC. Translation: CASERGQNLEETQYF.

This chain connects TRBV6-4 to TRBJ2-3; D is unresolved. Germline CDR1 is MRHNA and CDR2 is SNTAGT. V lost 4 bases, J lost 0 bases, and 5 bases lay in between. This CDR3 contains 13 residues. CDR3 DNA sequence: TGTGCCAGCAGTGTAGAGAGCACAGATACGCAGTATTTT. It is translated as CASSVESTDTQYF.

The DNA for the CDR3 is TGTGCCAGCAGCTCCCCGGGACAGATCCAAGAGACCCAGTACTTC. This translates into CASSSPGQIQETQYF. The J gene is TRBJ2-5, the V gene TRBV7-2; 7 bases match TRBD1. The CDR3 contains 15 residues. Germline V gene data show CDR1 as SGHTA and CDR2 as FQGNSA. The V and J ends lost 4 bases and 1 base, in that order; junction bases with no gene match: 6. Supplemented by reference TRBV7-2 and TRBJ2-5, the full variable domain reads GAGVSQSPSNKVTEKGKDVELRCDPISGHTALYWYRQSLGQGLEFLIYFQGNSAPDKSGLPSDRFSAERTGGSVSTLTIQRTQQEDSAVYLCASSSPGQIQETQYFGPGTRLLVL.

This sequence joins TRBV7-2 and TRBJ2-5; D is undetermined. V was trimmed by 4 bases and J by 5 bases, leaving 14 bases between them. The germline V gene has CDR1 SGHTA and CDR2 FQGNSA. This CDR3 spans 14 amino acids. The CDR3 loop reads CASSSGNLWETQYF. As DNA, the CDR3 is TGTGCCAGCAGCTCGGGCAACCTGTGGGAGACCCAGTACTTC.

This clonotype was observed a few times. This chain uses TRBV6-1 with TRBJ2-1; maybe TRBD2 (7 bases). CDR1 is MNHNS and CDR2 is SASEGT in the germline V gene. Trimming stripped 6 bases from V and 5 bases from J, with 26 bases between. This CDR3 contains 18 residues. The CDR3 spells CASSPTILARGAHNEQFF. DNA of the CDR3: TGTGCCAGCAGCCCTACCATCTTGGCCCGGGGGGCCCACAATGAGCAGTTCTTC.

This clonotype was counted at least ten times. The rearrangement links TRBV7-2 to TRBJ2-3, with D perhaps matching TRBD2 (6 bases). From germline, CDR1 is SGHTA and CDR2 FQGNSA. Trimming removed 5 bases at V and 6 bases at J, with 21 bases between. The CDR3 is 16 residues long. In DNA, the CDR3 is TGTGCCAGCAGCCCCCGGAACGGGGGTTCCCGGGATACGCAGTATTTT. Translation: CASSPRNGGSRDTQYF.

This clonotype was observed a handful of times. V is TRBV10-3 and J is TRBJ2-6; D is ambiguous. CDR1 is ENHRY, CDR2 SYGVKD, per germline. V was shortened by 3 bases and J by 0 bases, with 9 bases between the two germline ends. The CDR3 sequence is 16 residues long. CDR3 in amino acids: CAISEAWFSGANVLTF. CDR3 coding DNA: TGTGCCATCAGTGAAGCGTGGTTCTCTGGGGCCAACGTCCTGACTTTC.

The genes are TRBV20-1 and TRBJ2-5; TRBD1 agrees at 12 bases. Matching the DNA end better, TRBJ2-7 makes the J call doubtful. Germline CDR1 DFQATT, CDR2 SNEGSKA (reference sequence). This CDR3 contains 15 residues. The DNA for the CDR3 is TGCAGTGCTAGAGAGCTTGGGACAGGGGGCCCCGAGCAGTACTTC. The encoded protein is CSARELGTGGPEQYF.

The chain employs TRBV6-5 and TRBJ1-4, with TRBD1 identical over 8 bases. There are 15 residues in the CDR3. CDR1 is MNHEY and CDR2 is SVGAGI in the germline V gene. The ends lost 0 bases at V and 7 bases at J; junction bases unmatched: 4. The CDR3 sequence: CASSYSQGAVEKLFF. The CDR3 coding sequence is TGTGCCAGCAGTTACTCCCAGGGGGCAGTTGAAAAACTGTTTTTT.